This entry concerns a single TCR beta chain. Seattle's enrolled individuals joined amid active infection and were then monitored longitudinally. These data come from a study of blood T cell repertoires in COVID-19. Study in general: Acute-phase and convalescent COVID-19 samples originated in the United States, Italy and Spain.

As handled by the study authors: Amplification with reference gene primers provided the estimates of nucleated cell counts. The protocol was immunoSEQ multiplex PCR, while the TCRdb copy is restricted to in-frame clones and leaves out a portion. V, J and clone size derive from that table, while D and trimming were established from the DNA sequence. The profile shows over 150,000 clones, around nine tenths of them singletons. CDR3 size: 12 residues. Between the trimmed V and J ends, which lost 6 bases and 7 bases, there was a span of 10 bases. CDR1 is MNHEY, CDR2 SVGAGI, per germline. Material: peripheral blood. This receptor was identified in a man between 60 and 70 years old with COVID-19, enrolled during active disease. V and J are TRBV6-5 and TRBJ1-5; no reliable D call. The CDR3 sequence is CASSSVGQPQHF. The CDR3 DNA sequence: TGTGCCAGCAGCTCGGTCGGGCAGCCCCAGCATTTT.